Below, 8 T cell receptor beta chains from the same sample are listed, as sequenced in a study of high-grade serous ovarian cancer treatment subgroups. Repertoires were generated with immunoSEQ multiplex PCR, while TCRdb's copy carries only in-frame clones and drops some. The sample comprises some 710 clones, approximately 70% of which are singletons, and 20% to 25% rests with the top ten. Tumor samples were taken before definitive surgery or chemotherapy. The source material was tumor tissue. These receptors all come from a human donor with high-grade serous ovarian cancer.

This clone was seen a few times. The CDR3 DNA reads as TGTGCCAGCAGTGACCTTGGGCAGGGGGGGCCCTACGAGCAGTACTTC. Translated, it gives CASSDLGQGGPYEQYF. The chain links TRBV2 to TRBJ2-7; D is possibly TRBD1 or TRBD2 (7 bases each). Germline CDR1 reads SNHLY; CDR2 reads FYNNEI. CDR3 length: 16 amino acids. V lost 3 bases and J lost 2, with 17 bases in between.

In nucleotides, the CDR3 is TGTGCCAGCCAACGGGGCTCTGGGGCCAACGTCCTGACTTTC. Protein: CASQRGSGANVLTF. The chain employs TRBV27 and TRBJ2-6, with D possibly matching TRBD2 (5 bases). The V gene lost 8 bases and the J gene lost 0 bases, with 8 bases spanning the gap. The CDR3 is 14 amino acids. The V gene's germline CDR1 is MNHEY and CDR2 SMNVEV (reference sequence).

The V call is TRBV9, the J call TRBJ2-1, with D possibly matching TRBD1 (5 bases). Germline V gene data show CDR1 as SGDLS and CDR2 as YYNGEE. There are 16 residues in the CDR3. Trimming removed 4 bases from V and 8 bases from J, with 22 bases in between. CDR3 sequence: CASSSSRALEVDEQFF. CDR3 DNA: TGTGCCAGCAGCTCGTCCAGGGCCTTAGAAGTCGATGAGCAGTTCTTC.

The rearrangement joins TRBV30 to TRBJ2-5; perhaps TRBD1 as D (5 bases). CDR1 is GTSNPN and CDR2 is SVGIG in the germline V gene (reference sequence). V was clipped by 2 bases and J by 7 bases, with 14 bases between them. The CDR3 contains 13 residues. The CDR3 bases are TGTGCCTGGAGTAGGTTGGGGCCGGGGACCCAGTACTTC. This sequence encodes CAWSRLGPGTQYF.

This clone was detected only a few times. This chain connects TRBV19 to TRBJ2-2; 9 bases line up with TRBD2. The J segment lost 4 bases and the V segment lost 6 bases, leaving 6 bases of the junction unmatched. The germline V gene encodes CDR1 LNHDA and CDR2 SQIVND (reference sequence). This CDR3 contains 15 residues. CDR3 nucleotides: TGTGCCAGTAGCCCGGGACTAGCTATCACCGGGGAGCTGTTTTTT. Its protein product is CASSPGLAITGELFF.

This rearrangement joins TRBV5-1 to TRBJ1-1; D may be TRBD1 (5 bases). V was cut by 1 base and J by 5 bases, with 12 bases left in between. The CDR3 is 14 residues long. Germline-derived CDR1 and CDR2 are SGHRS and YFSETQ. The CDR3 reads CASSLNQGGTEAFF. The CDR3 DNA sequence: TGCGCCAGCAGCTTGAATCAGGGAGGGACTGAAGCTTTCTTT.

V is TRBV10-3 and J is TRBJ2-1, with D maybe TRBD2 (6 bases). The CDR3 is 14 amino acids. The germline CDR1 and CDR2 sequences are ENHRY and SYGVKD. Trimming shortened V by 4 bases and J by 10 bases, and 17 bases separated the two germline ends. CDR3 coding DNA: TGTGCCATCAGTGGGGGCCGGGACTCACAAGAGCAGTTCTTC. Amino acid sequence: CAISGGRDSQEQFF.

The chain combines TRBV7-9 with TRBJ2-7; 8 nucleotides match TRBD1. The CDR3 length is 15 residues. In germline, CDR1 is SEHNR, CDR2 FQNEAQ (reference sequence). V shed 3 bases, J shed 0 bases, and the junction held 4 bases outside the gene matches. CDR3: CASSFTGGLSYEQYF. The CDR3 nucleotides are TGTGCCAGCAGCTTTACAGGGGGACTCTCCTACGAGCAGTACTTC.